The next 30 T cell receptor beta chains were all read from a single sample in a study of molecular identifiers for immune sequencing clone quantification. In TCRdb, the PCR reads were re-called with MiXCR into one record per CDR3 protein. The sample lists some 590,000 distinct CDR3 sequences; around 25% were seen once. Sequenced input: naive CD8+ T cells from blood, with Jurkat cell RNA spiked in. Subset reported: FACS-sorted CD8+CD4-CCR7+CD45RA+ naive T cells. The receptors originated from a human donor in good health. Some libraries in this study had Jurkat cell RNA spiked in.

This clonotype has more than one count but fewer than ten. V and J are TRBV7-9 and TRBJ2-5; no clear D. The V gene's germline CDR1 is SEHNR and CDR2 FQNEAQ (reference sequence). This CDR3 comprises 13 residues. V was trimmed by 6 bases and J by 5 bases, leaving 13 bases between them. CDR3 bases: TGTGCCAGCAGTGTGAGCGATCCGGAGACCCAGTACTTC. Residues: CASSVSDPETQYF. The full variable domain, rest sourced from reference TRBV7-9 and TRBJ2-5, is DTGVSQNPRHKITKRGQNVTFRCDPISEHNRLYWYRQTLGQGPEFLTYFQNEAQLEKSRLLSDRFSAERPKGSFSTLEIQRTEQGDSAMYLCASSVSDPETQYFGPGTRLLVL.

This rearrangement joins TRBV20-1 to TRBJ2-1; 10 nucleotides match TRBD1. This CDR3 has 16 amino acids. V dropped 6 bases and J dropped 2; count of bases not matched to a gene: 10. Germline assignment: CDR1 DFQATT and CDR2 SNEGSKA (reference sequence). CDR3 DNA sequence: TGCAGTGCGAACGTCCGGGACAGGGGCCCCTACAATGAGCAGTTCTTC. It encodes CSANVRDRGPYNEQFF.

The CDR3 bases are TGCAGTGCTAGAGACGTCCCTCTAGCGGGAGGGCCGAATGAGCAGTTCTTC. Residues: CSARDVPLAGGPNEQFF. The rearrangement links TRBV20-1 to TRBJ2-1; TRBD2 aligns across 12 bases. This CDR3 region has 17 residues. J was trimmed by 7 bases and V by 0 bases; bases with no gene match: 10. The germline V gene encodes CDR1 DFQATT and CDR2 SNEGSKA (reference sequence).

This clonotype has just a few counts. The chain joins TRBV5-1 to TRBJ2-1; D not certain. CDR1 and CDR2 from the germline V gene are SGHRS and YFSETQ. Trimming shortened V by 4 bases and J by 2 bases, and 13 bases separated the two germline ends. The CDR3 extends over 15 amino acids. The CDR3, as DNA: TGCGCCAGCAGCAAAGAAGCGCCTACCTACAATGAGCAGTTCTTC. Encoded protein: CASSKEAPTYNEQFF. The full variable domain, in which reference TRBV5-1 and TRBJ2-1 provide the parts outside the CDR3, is KAGVTQTPRYLIKTRGQQVTLSCSPISGHRSVSWYQQTPGQGLQFLFEYFSETQRNKGNFPGRFSGRQFSNSRSEMNVSTLELGDSALYLCASSKEAPTYNEQFFGPGTRLTVL.

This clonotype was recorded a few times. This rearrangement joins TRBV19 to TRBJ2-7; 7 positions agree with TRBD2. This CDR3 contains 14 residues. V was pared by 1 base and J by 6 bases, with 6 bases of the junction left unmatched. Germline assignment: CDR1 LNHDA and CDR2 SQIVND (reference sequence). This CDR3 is CASSIVGLAGEQYF. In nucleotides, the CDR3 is TGTGCCAGTAGTATAGTCGGCTTAGCGGGCGAGCAGTACTTC.

Here the CDR3 DNA reads TGTGCCAGCAGCGCGACAGGGGCTGGGGCCAACGTCCTGACTTTC. Translating gives CASSATGAGANVLTF. The chain combines TRBV13 with TRBJ2-6, with TRBD1 matching 8 bases. The CDR3 is made up of 15 amino acids. V lost 5 bases, J lost 2 bases, and 2 bases stayed unmatched. Germline V CDR1 and CDR2: PRHDT, FYEKMQ (reference sequence).

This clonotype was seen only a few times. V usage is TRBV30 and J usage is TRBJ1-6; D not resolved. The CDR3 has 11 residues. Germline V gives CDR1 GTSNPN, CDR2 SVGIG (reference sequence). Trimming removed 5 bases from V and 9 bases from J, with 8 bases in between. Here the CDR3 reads CAWRIASPLHF. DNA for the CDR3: TGTGCCTGGCGAATTGCTTCACCCCTCCACTTT.

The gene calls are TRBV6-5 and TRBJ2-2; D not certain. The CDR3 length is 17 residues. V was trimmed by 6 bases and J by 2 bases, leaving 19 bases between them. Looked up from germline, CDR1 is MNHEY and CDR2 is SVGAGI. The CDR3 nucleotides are TGTGCCAGCAGCACACTACCGAGTCGAGCCAACACCGGGGAGCTGTTTTTT. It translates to CASSTLPSRANTGELFF.

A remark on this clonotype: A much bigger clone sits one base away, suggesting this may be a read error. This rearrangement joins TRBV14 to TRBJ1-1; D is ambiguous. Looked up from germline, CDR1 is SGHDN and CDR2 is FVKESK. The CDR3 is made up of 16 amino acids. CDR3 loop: CASSQETPVMNTGAFF. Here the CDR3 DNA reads TGTGCCAGCAGCCAAGAAACACCCGTAATGAACACTGGAGCTTTCTTT. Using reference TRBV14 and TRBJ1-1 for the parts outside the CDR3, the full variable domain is EAGVTQFPSHSVIEKGQTVTLRCDPISGHDNLYWYRRVMGKEIKFLLHFVKESKQDESGMPNNRFLAERTGGTYSTLKVQPAELEDSGVYFCASSQETPVMNTGAFFGQGTRLTVV.

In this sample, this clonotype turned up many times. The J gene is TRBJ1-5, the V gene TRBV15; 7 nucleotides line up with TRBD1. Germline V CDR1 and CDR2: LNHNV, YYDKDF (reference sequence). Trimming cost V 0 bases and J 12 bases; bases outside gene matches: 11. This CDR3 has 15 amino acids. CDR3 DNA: TGTGCCACCAGCAGAGAGCGGACAGGAGTTAAGATCCAGCATTTT. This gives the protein CATSRERTGVKIQHF.

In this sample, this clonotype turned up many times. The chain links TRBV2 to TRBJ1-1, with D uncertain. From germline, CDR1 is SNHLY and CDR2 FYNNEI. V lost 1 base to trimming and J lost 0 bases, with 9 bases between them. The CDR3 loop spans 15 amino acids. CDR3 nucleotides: TGTGCCAGCAGTGAAGGGGTGTCCATGAACACTGAAGCTTTCTTT. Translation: CASSEGVSMNTEAFF.

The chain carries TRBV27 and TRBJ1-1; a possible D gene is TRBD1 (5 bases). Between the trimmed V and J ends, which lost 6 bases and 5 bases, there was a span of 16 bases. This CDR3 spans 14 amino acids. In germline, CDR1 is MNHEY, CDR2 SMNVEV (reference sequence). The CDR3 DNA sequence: TGTGCCAGCAGGGACACGGGCTTTGGAACTGAAGCTTTCTTT. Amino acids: CASRDTGFGTEAFF.

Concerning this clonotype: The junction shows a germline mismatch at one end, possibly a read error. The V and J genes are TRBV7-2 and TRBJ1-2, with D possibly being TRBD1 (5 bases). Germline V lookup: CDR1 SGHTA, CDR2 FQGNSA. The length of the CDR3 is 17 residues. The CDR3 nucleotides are TGTGCCAGCAGCTTAGCGCGGGGAGGGGTTTCTAACTGTGGCTACACCTTC. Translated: CASSLARGGVSNCGYTF.

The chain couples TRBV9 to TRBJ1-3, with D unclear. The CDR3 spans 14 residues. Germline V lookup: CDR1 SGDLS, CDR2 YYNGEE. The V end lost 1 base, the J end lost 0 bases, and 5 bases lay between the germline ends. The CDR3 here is CASSVSHSGNTIYF. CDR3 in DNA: TGTGCCAGCAGCGTATCACACTCTGGAAACACCATATATTTT. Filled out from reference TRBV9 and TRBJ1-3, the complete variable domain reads DSGVTQTPKHLITATGQRVTLRCSPRSGDLSVYWYQQSLDQGLQFLIQYYNGEERAKGNILERFSAQQFPDLHSELNLSSLELGDSALYFCASSVSHSGNTIYFGEGSWLTVV.

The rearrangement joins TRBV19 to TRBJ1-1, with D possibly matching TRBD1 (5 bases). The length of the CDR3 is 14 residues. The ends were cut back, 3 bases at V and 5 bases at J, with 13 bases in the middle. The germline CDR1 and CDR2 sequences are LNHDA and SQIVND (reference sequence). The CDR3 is CASSMPGLTTEAFF. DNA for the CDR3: TGTGCCAGTAGTATGCCAGGGTTGACAACTGAAGCTTTCTTT.

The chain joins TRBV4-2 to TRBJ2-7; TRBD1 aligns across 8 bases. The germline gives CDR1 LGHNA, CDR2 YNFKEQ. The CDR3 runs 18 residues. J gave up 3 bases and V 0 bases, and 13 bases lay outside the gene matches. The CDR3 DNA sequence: TGTGCCAGCAGCCAAGATGTCTTGACAGGGGACAAGTTCTACGAGCAGTACTTC. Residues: CASSQDVLTGDKFYEQYF.

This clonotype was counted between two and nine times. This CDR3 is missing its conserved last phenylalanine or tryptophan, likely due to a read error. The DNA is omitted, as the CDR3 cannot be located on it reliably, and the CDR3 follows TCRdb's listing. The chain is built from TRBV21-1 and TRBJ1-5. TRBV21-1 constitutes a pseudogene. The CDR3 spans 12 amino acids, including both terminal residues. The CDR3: CASSTPNQPQHS.

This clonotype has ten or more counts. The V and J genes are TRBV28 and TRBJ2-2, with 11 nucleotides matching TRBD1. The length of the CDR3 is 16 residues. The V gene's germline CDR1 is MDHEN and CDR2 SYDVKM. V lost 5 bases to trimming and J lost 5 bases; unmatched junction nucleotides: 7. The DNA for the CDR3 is TGTGCCAGCAGTATAGGGACAGGGGGATGGACCGGGGAGCTGTTTTTT. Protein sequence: CASSIGTGGWTGELFF. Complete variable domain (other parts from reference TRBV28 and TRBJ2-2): DVKVTQSSRYLVKRTGEKVFLECVQDMDHENMFWYRQDPGLGLRLIYFSYDVKMKEKGDIPEGYSVSREKKERFSLILESASTNQTSMYLCASSIGTGGWTGELFFGEGSRLTVL.

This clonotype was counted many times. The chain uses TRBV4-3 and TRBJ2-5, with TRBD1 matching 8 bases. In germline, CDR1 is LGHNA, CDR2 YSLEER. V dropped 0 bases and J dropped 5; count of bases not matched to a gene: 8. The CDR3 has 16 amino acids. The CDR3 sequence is CASSQDFRGLGETQYF. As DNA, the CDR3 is TGCGCCAGCAGCCAAGATTTCAGGGGGCTTGGGGAGACCCAGTACTTC.

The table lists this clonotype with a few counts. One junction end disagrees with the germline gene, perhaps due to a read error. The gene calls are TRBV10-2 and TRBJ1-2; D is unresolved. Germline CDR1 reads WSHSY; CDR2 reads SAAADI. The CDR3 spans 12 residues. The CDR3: CASSESRPPGAF. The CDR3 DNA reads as TGCGCCAGCAGTGAGTCTCGCCCCCCAGGCGCCTTC.

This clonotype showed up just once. The DNA for the CDR3 is TGTGCCTGGGAGGAGTGGGACAATGAGCAGTTCTTC. It codes for CAWEEWDNEQFF. The V and J genes are TRBV30 and TRBJ2-1; D is undetermined. The CDR3 is made up of 12 amino acids. Per the germline V gene, CDR1 is GTSNPN and CDR2 is SVGIG (reference sequence). V lost 5 bases and J 5 bases, leaving 10 bases between the germline ends. The complete variable domain, with remaining parts taken from reference TRBV30 and TRBJ2-1, reads SQTIHQWPATLVQPVGSPLSLECTVEGTSNPNLYWYRQAAGRGLQLLFYSVGIGQISSEVPQNLSASRPQDRQFILSSKKLLLSDSGFYLCAWEEWDNEQFFGPGTRLTVL.

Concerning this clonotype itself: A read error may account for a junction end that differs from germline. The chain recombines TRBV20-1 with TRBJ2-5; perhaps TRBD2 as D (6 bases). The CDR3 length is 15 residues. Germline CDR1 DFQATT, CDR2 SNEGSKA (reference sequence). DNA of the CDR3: TGCAGTGCCGTCCGTAGCGGATGGTCGGGAGAGACCCAGTGCTTC. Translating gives CSAVRSGWSGETQCF.

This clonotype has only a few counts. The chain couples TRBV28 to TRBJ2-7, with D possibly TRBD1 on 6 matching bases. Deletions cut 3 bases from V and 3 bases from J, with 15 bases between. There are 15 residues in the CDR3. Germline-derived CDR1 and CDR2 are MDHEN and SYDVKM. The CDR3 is CASSFRGHLYYEQYF. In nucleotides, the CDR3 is TGTGCCAGCAGTTTCCGGGGACACCTTTACTACGAGCAGTACTTC.

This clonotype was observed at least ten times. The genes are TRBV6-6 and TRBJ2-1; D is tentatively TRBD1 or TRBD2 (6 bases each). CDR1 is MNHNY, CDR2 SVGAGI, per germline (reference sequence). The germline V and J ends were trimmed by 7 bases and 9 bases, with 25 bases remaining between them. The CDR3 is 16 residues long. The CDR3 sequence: CASINLNPGGTGEQFF. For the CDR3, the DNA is TGTGCCAGCATCAACCTCAATCCCGGGGGCACCGGTGAGCAGTTCTTC.

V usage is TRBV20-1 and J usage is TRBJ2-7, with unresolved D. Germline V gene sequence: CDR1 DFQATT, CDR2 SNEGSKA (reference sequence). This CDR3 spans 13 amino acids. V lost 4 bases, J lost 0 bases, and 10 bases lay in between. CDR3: CSAMVEDSYEQYF. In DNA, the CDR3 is TGCAGTGCTATGGTCGAGGACTCCTACGAGCAGTACTTC.

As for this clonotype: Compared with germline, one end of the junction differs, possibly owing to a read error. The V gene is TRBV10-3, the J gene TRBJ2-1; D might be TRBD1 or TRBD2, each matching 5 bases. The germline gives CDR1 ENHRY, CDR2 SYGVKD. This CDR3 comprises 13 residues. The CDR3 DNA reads TGTGCCATCAGTGAGGGGACCAACAATGAGCAGTCCTTC. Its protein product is CAISEGTNNEQSF.

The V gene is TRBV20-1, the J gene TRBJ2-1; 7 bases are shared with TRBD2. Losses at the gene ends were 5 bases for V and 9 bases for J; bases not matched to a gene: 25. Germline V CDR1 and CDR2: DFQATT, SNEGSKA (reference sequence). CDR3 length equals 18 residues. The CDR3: CSAHLRVAGTDARGEQFF. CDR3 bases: TGCAGTGCTCACCTCCGGGTAGCGGGCACCGACGCTCGTGGTGAGCAGTTCTTC.

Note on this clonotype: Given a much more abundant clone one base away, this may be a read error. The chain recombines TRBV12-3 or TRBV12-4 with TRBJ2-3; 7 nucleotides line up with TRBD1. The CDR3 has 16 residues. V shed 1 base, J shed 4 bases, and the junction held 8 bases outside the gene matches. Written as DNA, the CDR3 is TGTGCCAGCAGTTTAGTGGGGCAGGGGGACGCAGATACGCAGTATTTT. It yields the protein CASSLVGQGDADTQYF.

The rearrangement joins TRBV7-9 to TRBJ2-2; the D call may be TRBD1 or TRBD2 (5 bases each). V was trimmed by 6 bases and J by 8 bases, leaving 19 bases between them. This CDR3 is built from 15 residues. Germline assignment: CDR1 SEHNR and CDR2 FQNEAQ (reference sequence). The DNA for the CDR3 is TGTGCCAGCAGTCGATCCGGGACCGATGCTGGGGAGCTGTTTTTT. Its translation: CASSRSGTDAGELFF.

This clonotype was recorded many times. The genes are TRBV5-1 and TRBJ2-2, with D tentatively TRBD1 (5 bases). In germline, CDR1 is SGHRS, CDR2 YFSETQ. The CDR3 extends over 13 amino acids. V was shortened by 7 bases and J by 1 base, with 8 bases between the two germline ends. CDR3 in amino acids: CASQDRNTGELFF. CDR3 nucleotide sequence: TGCGCCAGCCAAGACAGGAACACCGGGGAGCTGTTTTTT.